Presented here are 21 T cell receptor beta chains from one specimen sequenced in a study of blood T cell repertoires in COVID-19. Measured with immunoSEQ multiplex PCR; TCRdb has only the in-frame clones, and not every one. The sample consists of about 260,000 clones, roughly 86% of them appearing once. Material: peripheral blood. These receptors were obtained from a man in his forties with active or convalescent COVID-19.

The chain combines TRBV9 with TRBJ1-3, with 7 bases aligning to TRBD1. CDR1 is SGDLS and CDR2 is YYNGEE in the germline V gene. The ends lost 0 bases at V and 3 bases at J; junction bases unmatched: 6. CDR3 length: 16 amino acids. CDR3: CASSVGSTGVGNTIYF. Here the CDR3 DNA reads TGTGCCAGCAGCGTAGGGAGTACAGGGGTTGGAAACACCATATATTTT.

The chain joins TRBV2 to TRBJ2-3; 9 nucleotides align to TRBD1. Germline CDR1 SNHLY, CDR2 FYNNEI. This CDR3 region has 11 residues. V lost 6 bases to trimming and J lost 14 bases; unmatched junction nucleotides: 6. The CDR3 DNA follows: TGTGCCAGCAGAAGGACAGGGGAAATGTATTTT. Protein: CASRRTGEMYF.

V usage is TRBV7-2 and J usage is TRBJ1-3, with TRBD1 identical over 8 bases. V dropped 5 bases and J dropped 3; count of bases not matched to a gene: 9. The CDR3 is 16 amino acids. From germline, CDR1 is SGHTA and CDR2 FQGNSA. CDR3 amino acids: CASSVSGGASGNTIYF. CDR3 nucleotides: TGTGCCAGCAGCGTTTCAGGGGGCGCGAGTGGAAACACCATATATTTT.

This clone occurred once. The J gene is TRBJ2-3, the V gene TRBV5-1; 9 nucleotides match TRBD2. The CDR3 contains 16 residues. The junction had 5 bases not matched to a gene; V was cut back by 2 bases and J by 1 base. Germline V lookup: CDR1 SGHRS, CDR2 YFSETQ. CDR3 bases: TGCGCCAGCAGCTTTAGCGGGAGAGAGGGCACAGATACGCAGTATTTT. This translates into CASSFSGREGTDTQYF. Using reference TRBV5-1 and TRBJ2-3 for the parts outside the CDR3, the full variable domain is KAGVTQTPRYLIKTRGQQVTLSCSPISGHRSVSWYQQTPGQGLQFLFEYFSETQRNKGNFPGRFSGRQFSNSRSEMNVSTLELGDSALYLCASSFSGREGTDTQYFGPGTRLTVL.

This chain joins TRBV6-5 and TRBJ1-4; D is uncertain. The V gene's germline CDR1 is MNHEY and CDR2 SVGAGI. V was cut by 6 bases and J by 3 bases, with 11 bases left in between. The CDR3 contains 14 residues. CDR3 in amino acids: CASSTGGANEKLFF. The CDR3 DNA sequence: TGTGCCAGCAGCACCGGAGGAGCTAATGAAAAACTGTTTTTT.

This CDR3 reads CASSYPRIGQNQPQHF. CDR3 DNA sequence: TGTGCCAGCAGTTATCCCCGCATAGGACAGAATCAGCCCCAGCATTTT. The chain recombines TRBV6-5 with TRBJ1-5; TRBD1 is a possible D gene (6 bases). V was clipped by 3 bases and J by 4 bases, with 16 bases between them. The germline V gene has CDR1 MNHEY and CDR2 SVGAGI. The CDR3 has 16 amino acids.

The chain joins TRBV27 to TRBJ2-3, with 7 positions matching TRBD1. The V segment lost 3 bases and the J segment 7 bases; nucleotides outside the gene matches: 10. Germline CDR1 is MNHEY and CDR2 is SMNVEV (reference sequence). The CDR3 is 15 residues long. The CDR3 DNA reads as TGTGCCAGCAGTTTCGGGCAGGGGGTGGGCAATACGCAGTATTTT. This encodes CASSFGQGVGNTQYF.

A single count supports this clone. The CDR3 is CASSPGHFLPTNYGYTF. The CDR3 bases are TGTGCCAGCAGCCCCGGACATTTCCTCCCTACTAACTATGGCTACACCTTC. The chain uses TRBV5-4 and TRBJ1-2; a possible D gene is TRBD1 (5 bases). V was pared by 4 bases and J by 0 bases, with 19 bases between. Germline V CDR1 and CDR2: SGHNT, YYREEE (reference sequence). The length of the CDR3 is 17 residues.

This chain joins TRBV5-6 and TRBJ2-1; no reliable D call. V was trimmed by 1 base and J by 7 bases, leaving 9 bases between them. The CDR3 is made up of 13 amino acids. Germline CDR1 and CDR2: SGHDT and YYEEEE. The CDR3 loop is CASSLSPWNEQFF. The CDR3 DNA reads as TGTGCCAGCAGCTTGAGCCCCTGGAATGAGCAGTTCTTC.

As DNA, the CDR3 is TGTGCCAGCACAGACTTGGCCGCCATATATTTT. Translated, it gives CASTDLAAIYF. The genes are TRBV6-5 and TRBJ1-3; D uncertain. Trimming left V 7 bases short and J 11 bases short, with 12 bases between. The germline V gene has CDR1 MNHEY and CDR2 SVGAGI. The CDR3 totals 11 residues.

This sequence joins TRBV3-1 (or the pseudogene TRBV3-2) and TRBJ2-1; 12 bases fit TRBD2. Germline V gene data show CDR1 as LGHDT and CDR2 as YNNKEL (reference sequence). The CDR3 is 20 amino acids. V gave up 4 bases and J gave up 8 bases; unmatched junction bases: 21. The CDR3 is CASSPSSRLAGAGSGDEQFF. For the CDR3, the DNA is TGTGCCAGCAGCCCTTCTTCCAGACTAGCGGGAGCCGGGTCGGGGGATGAGCAGTTCTTC.

V is TRBV6-5 and J is TRBJ2-7; 8 nucleotides match TRBD1. With V trimmed by 6 bases and J by 2 bases, 9 bases remained unmatched. The CDR3 loop spans 15 amino acids. CDR1 is MNHEY, CDR2 SVGAGI, per germline. CDR3 residues: CASRRIPQGAYEQYF. CDR3 coding DNA: TGTGCCAGCAGGCGAATCCCACAGGGGGCCTACGAGCAGTACTTC.

V and J are TRBV5-6 and TRBJ2-1; no definite D call. Germline V gives CDR1 SGHDT, CDR2 YYEEEE. CDR3 length: 12 amino acids. Deletions cut 4 bases from V and 7 bases from J, with 9 bases between. CDR3 nucleotide sequence: TGTGCCAGCAGCGCAGTTTCGAATGAGCAGTTCTTC. It is translated as CASSAVSNEQFF.

This rearrangement joins TRBV7-2 to TRBJ2-3, with D possibly TRBD2 on 6 matching bases. Looked up from germline, CDR1 is SGHTA and CDR2 is FQGNSA. The ends were cut back, 4 bases at V and 5 bases at J, with 10 bases in the middle. This CDR3 is 13 amino acids long. For the CDR3, the DNA is TGTGCCAGCAGCTCGGGGGTGAAAGATACGCAGTATTTT. Amino acids: CASSSGVKDTQYF.

This chain links TRBV24-1 with TRBJ1-3, with D possibly TRBD1 on 5 matching bases. This CDR3 has 16 residues. The germline gives CDR1 KGHDR, CDR2 SFDVKD. The ends were cut back, 4 bases at V and 2 bases at J, with 14 bases in the middle. The CDR3 protein is CATSEGSGIPGNTIYF. CDR3 DNA sequence: TGTGCCACCAGTGAAGGGTCAGGGATTCCTGGAAACACCATATATTTT.

The J gene is TRBJ2-7, the V gene TRBV28; TRBD1 aligns across 7 bases. The CDR3 totals 13 residues. Trimming took 6 bases from V and 4 from J; bases not matched to a gene: 6. Germline V lookup: CDR1 MDHEN, CDR2 SYDVKM. CDR3 sequence: CASRATGRYEQYF. In DNA, the CDR3 is TGTGCCAGCAGAGCGACAGGGCGATACGAGCAGTACTTC.

V and J are TRBV6-2 or TRBV6-3 and TRBJ2-5; D might be TRBD1 (6 bases). The CDR3 consists of 16 residues. Per the germline V gene, CDR1 is MNHEY and CDR2 is SVGEGT. V lost 6 bases to trimming and J lost 1 base, with 18 bases between them. CDR3 nucleotides: TGTGCCAGCAGCCCCGCCGGGACAACTAGCCAAGAGACCCAGTACTTC. It codes for CASSPAGTTSQETQYF.

This chain connects TRBV5-5 to TRBJ2-2; tentative D call: TRBD1 (6 bases). The V gene's germline CDR1 is SGHKS and CDR2 YYEKEE (reference sequence). CDR3 length: 14 residues. The germline V and J ends were trimmed by 3 bases and 8 bases, with 14 bases remaining between them. This CDR3 is CASSSGTFLGELFF. CDR3 DNA: TGTGCCAGCAGCTCTGGGACATTCCTGGGGGAGCTGTTTTTT.

The genes are TRBV7-2 and TRBJ2-1, with TRBD2 matching 9 bases. Germline V gene data show CDR1 as SGHTA and CDR2 as FQGNSA. The CDR3 is 17 amino acids. J lost 1 base, V lost 4 bases, and 8 bases had no gene match. CDR3 bases: TGTGCCAGCAGCTCCTTAGCGGGAGAATTGTCCTACAATGAGCAGTTCTTC. This gives the protein CASSSLAGELSYNEQFF.

The chain has TRBV5-1 and TRBJ1-4; D unclear. Deletions cut 4 bases from V and 0 bases from J, with 7 bases between. CDR1 and CDR2 from the germline V gene are SGHRS and YFSETQ. The CDR3 totals 14 residues. The chain's CDR3 is CASSTTATNEKLFF. The CDR3 DNA is TGCGCCAGCAGCACCACGGCAACTAATGAAAAACTGTTTTTT.

The genes are TRBV5-1 and TRBJ1-2, with 7 bases matching TRBD1. The CDR3 is 14 residues long. V shed 7 bases and J 4 bases; nucleotides not matched to a gene: 10. CDR1 and CDR2 from the germline V gene are SGHRS and YFSETQ. The CDR3 here is CASFRDREPYGYTF. The CDR3, as DNA: TGCGCCAGCTTCCGGGACAGAGAACCCTATGGCTACACCTTC.